The 7 T cell receptor beta chains below all came from one sample that was sequenced in a study of blood T cells in healthy people across ages. The use of a sample-barcoded 5' primer and a J-beta primer mix characterized a second PCR of roughly 6 to 11 cycles. TCRdb re-called the 5' RACE reads through MiXCR, storing one row per CDR3 protein. The sample contains 790,000 or so distinct CDR3 sequences, roughly 46% of which appear only once. Sequencing was done on a sample of blood. These receptor sequences come from a man older than 75 in good health.

The V call is TRBV20-1, the J call TRBJ2-5; 8 bases align to TRBD1. The trim removed 1 base at V and 3 bases at J, leaving 1 base unmatched. Per germline, CDR1 DFQATT and CDR2 SNEGSKA (reference sequence). The CDR3 has 13 residues. CDR3 protein: CSARGQGKETQYF. In nucleotides, the CDR3 is TGCAGTGCTAGAGGACAGGGGAAAGAGACCCAGTACTTC.

The sample holds a few counts of this clonotype. This chain links TRBV28 with TRBJ1-2, with TRBD1 matching over 8 bases. J lost 4 bases, V lost 2 bases, and 6 bases had no gene match. There are 15 residues in the CDR3. Germline loops: CDR1 MDHEN, CDR2 SYDVKM. This CDR3 reads CASSLQGAVGYGYTF. For the CDR3, the DNA is TGTGCCAGCAGTTTACAGGGGGCGGTTGGCTATGGCTACACCTTC.

This sequence joins TRBV12-3 or TRBV12-4 and TRBJ2-5; D gene ambiguous. Trimming took off 1 base at V and 1 base at J, with 10 bases between the two ends. This CDR3 is built from 15 residues. This CDR3 reads CASSLVHGTQETQYF. The DNA for the CDR3 is TGTGCCAGCAGTTTAGTGCACGGAACCCAAGAGACCCAGTACTTC.

This clonotype has ten or more counts. The chain couples TRBV24-1 to TRBJ2-3, with 13 bases matching TRBD2. V lost 4 bases, J lost 2 bases, and 5 bases stayed unmatched. Per the germline V gene, CDR1 is KGHDR and CDR2 is SFDVKD. CDR3 size: 17 residues. The CDR3 loop reads CATSEQLAGGFTDTQYF. CDR3 nucleotides: TGTGCCACCAGTGAGCAACTAGCGGGAGGGTTCACAGATACGCAGTATTTT.

On this clonotype itself: A junction end diverges from the germline sequence, so it may reflect a read error. The CDR3 sequence: CANSYSGSSEYF. CDR3 in DNA: TGTGCCAACAGCTATAGCGGGAGTTCGGAGTACTTC. The V and J genes are TRBV7-9 and TRBJ2-5, with TRBD2 matching over 9 bases. Looked up from germline, CDR1 is SEHNR and CDR2 is FQNEAQ (reference sequence). CDR3 length: 12 amino acids.

V gene TRBV5-1 combines with J gene TRBJ2-5; 11 nucleotides match TRBD2. V shed 5 bases and J 11 bases; nucleotides not matched to a gene: 8. The CDR3 length is 13 residues. Germline V gives CDR1 SGHRS, CDR2 YFSETQ. CDR3 loop: CASRLAGAGEQYF. The CDR3 DNA reads TGCGCCAGCAGACTAGCGGGAGCGGGTGAGCAGTACTTC.

This chain uses TRBV7-2 with TRBJ1-5; 9 nucleotides match TRBD1. The V gene's germline CDR1 is SGHTA and CDR2 FQGNSA. The V segment lost 2 bases and the J segment 3 bases; nucleotides outside the gene matches: 5. The CDR3 consists of 16 residues. The CDR3 bases are TGTGCCAGCAGCTTATCGGACAGGGGTTACAATCAGCCCCAGCATTTT. This encodes CASSLSDRGYNQPQHF.